Detailed here is one T cell receptor (beta chain). As yet, its antigen is unknown. At one boundary the junction diverges from the germline segment, which might be a read error. Amplification used 60 Vbeta primers and 13 Jbeta primers. The protocol was immunoSEQ multiplex PCR, while the TCRdb copy is restricted to in-frame clones and leaves out a portion. The table lists roughly 190,000 clones, approximately 80% of them singletons. This sample is part of a study of cytomegalovirus exposure and HLA in healthy donors. Study-wide points: TCR beta chains numbering more than 150 were designated cytomegalovirus-associated. Most CMV-associated TCR beta chains were later found to appear HLA-restricted. Presence/absence analyses rested on an assumption that sequencing depth was roughly uniform across donors.

The germline V gene has CDR1 GTSNPN and CDR2 SVGIG (reference sequence). CDR3 size: 12 residues. The chain has TRBV30 and TRBJ2-3; D uncertain. The receptor's source is a woman in her 30s in good health and CMV-seropositive. Specimen: PBMCs. The chain's CDR3 is CAWSVSRDTQYF. The CDR3 coding sequence is TGTGCCTGGAGTGTTAGCAGAGATACGCAGTATTTT.